The clone carrying this TCR beta chain has ten or more counts. The source of the sample is a study of T cells in Graves' hyperthyroidism and ophthalmopathy. The V and J ends lost 0 bases and 4 bases respectively, with 12 bases between them. CDR1 MNHEY and CDR2 SVGEGT come from the germline V gene. The CDR3 spans 16 residues. There were TCR beta CDR3 regions amplified from RNA transcripts. First-round RT-PCR targeting the TCR CDR3 was performed with the HTBI primer set. TCRdb re-analysed the multiplex PCR reads in MiXCR, keeping a single row per CDR3 protein. This sample has about 420,000 distinct CDR3 sequences, with roughly an eighth found just once.

Sequencing was performed on blood. The receptor comes from a woman aged 18-29 years with Graves' hyperthyroidism. The chain combines TRBV6-2 or TRBV6-3 with TRBJ1-4; D unclear. The CDR3 sequence: CASSYSTGIINEKLFF. CDR3 DNA sequence: TGTGCCAGCAGTTACTCGACGGGGATCATTAATGAAAAACTGTTTTTT.